This T cell receptor beta chain is drawn from a study of blood T cell repertoires in COVID-19. In the study overall: Acute and convalescent COVID-19 samples came from the United States, Italy and Spain. Sources were T cells, B-cell-depleted T cells, or PBMCs; the material itself was cDNA or gDNA.

This CDR3 has 14 amino acids. Germline loops: CDR1 SGHDT, CDR2 YYEEEE. The V gene lost 4 bases and the J gene lost 5 bases, with 13 bases spanning the gap. Study processing details: Estimated nucleated cell counts came from reference gene primer amplification. Libraries were prepared by immunoSEQ multiplex PCR; TCRdb keeps only in-frame clonotypes and omits some of them. D and trimming come from the DNA, and the V and J calls and clone size come from that table. The sample records some 50,000 clones, 80% to 85% being singletons. The receptor was isolated from a man aged 45-60 years with acute or convalescent COVID-19. Sample: peripheral blood. This chain connects TRBV5-6 to TRBJ2-1, with a weak D call TRBD1 (7 bases). Here the CDR3 DNA reads TGTGCCAGCAGCGTGGGACAGCGGGACAATGAGCAGTTCTTC. Translation: CASSVGQRDNEQFF.